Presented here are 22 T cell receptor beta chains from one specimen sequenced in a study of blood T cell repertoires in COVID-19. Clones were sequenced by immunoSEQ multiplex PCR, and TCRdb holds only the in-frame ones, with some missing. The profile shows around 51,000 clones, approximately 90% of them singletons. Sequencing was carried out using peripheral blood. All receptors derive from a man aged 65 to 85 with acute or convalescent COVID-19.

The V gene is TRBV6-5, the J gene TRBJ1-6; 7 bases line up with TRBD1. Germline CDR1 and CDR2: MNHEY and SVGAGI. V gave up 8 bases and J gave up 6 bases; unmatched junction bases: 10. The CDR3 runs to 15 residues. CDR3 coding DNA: TGTGCCAGCCTGTGGAATACAGGGGCTAATTCACCCCTCCACTTT. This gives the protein CASLWNTGANSPLHF.

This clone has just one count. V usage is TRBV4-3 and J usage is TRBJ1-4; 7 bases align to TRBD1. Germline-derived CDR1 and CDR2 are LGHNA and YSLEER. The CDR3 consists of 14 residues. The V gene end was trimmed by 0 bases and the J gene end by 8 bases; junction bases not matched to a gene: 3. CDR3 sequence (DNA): TGCGCCAGCAGCCAAGATCCAGGGGGGGAAAAACTGTTTTTT. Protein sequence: CASSQDPGGEKLFF.

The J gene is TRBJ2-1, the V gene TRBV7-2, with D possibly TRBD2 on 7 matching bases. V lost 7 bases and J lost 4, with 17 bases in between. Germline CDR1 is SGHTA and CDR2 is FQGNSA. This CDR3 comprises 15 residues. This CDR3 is CASTQRGGRYNEQFF. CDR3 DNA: TGTGCCAGCACCCAAAGGGGGGGAAGGTACAATGAGCAGTTCTTC.

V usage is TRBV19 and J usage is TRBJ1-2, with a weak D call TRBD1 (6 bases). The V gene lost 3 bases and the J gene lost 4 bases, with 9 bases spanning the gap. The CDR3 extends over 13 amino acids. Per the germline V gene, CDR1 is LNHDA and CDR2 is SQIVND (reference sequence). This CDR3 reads CASSIMGAYGYTF. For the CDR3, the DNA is TGTGCCAGTAGTATCATGGGGGCCTATGGCTACACCTTC.

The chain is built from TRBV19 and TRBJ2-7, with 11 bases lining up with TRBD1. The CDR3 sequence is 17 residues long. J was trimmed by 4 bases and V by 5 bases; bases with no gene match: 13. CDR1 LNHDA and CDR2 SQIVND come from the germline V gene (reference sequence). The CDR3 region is CASSLKSRDRGFYEQYF. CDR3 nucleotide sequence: TGTGCCAGTAGTCTAAAAAGCCGGGACAGGGGGTTTTACGAGCAGTACTTC.

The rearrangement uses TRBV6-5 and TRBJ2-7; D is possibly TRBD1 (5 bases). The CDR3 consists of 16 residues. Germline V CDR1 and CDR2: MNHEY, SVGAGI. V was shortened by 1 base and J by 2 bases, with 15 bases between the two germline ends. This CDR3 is CASSYLRPGQTYEQYF. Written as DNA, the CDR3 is TGTGCCAGCAGTTACTTGAGACCCGGACAAACCTACGAGCAGTACTTC.

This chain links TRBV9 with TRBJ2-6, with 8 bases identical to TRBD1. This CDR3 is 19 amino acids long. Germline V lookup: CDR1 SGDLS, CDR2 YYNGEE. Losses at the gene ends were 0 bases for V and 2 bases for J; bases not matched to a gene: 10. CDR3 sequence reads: CASSVATGDALAGANVLTF. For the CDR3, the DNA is TGTGCCAGCAGCGTAGCGACAGGGGACGCCCTAGCTGGGGCCAACGTCCTGACTTTC.

The CDR3 bases are TGTGCCAGCTTCACAGGGGGCTATGGCTACACCTTC. This translates into CASFTGGYGYTF. V usage is TRBV5-8 and J usage is TRBJ1-2, with 8 positions matching TRBD1. This CDR3 region has 12 residues. CDR1 SGHTS and CDR2 YDEGEE come from the germline V gene. V dropped 7 bases and J dropped 4; count of bases not matched to a gene: 3.

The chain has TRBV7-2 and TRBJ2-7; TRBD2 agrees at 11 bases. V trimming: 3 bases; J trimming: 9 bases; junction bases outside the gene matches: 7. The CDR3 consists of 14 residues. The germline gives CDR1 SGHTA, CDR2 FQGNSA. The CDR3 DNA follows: TGTGCCAGCAGCTTGGCTAGCGGGGGGCCTTGGCAGTACTTC. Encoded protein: CASSLASGGPWQYF.

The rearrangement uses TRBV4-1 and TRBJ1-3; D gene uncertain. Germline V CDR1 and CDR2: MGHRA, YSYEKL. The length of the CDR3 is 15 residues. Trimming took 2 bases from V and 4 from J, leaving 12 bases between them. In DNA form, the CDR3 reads TGCGCCAGCAGCCAATTCGAGGCAAAAGGAAACACCATATATTTT. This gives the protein CASSQFEAKGNTIYF.

The CDR3 is CASSQSGLAGYYEQYF. In nucleotides, the CDR3 is TGTGCCAGCAGCCAATCGGGACTAGCGGGGTACTACGAGCAGTACTTC. J is TRBJ2-7 and V is TRBV3-1 (or the pseudogene TRBV3-2); 13 bases line up with TRBD2. V shed 2 bases, J shed 3 bases, and the junction held 4 bases outside the gene matches. Germline V CDR1 and CDR2: LGHDT, YNNKEL (reference sequence). The length of the CDR3 is 16 residues.

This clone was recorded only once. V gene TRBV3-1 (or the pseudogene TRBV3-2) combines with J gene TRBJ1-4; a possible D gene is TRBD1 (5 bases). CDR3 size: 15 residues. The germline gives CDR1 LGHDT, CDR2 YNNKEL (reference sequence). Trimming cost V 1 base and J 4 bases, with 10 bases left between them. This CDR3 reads CASSQASRVNEKLFF. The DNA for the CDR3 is TGTGCCAGCAGCCAAGCGAGCAGGGTTAATGAAAAACTGTTTTTT.

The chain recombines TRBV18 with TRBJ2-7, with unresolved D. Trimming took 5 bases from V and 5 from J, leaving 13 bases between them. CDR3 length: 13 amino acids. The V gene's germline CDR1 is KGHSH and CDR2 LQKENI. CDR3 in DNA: TGTGCCAGCTCATCACAACACAACGACGAGCAGTACTTC. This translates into CASSSQHNDEQYF.

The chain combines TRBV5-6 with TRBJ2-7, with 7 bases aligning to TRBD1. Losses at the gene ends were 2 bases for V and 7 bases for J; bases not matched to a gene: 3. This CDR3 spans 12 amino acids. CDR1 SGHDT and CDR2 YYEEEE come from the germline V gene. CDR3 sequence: CASSFNRGEQYF. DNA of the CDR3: TGTGCCAGCAGCTTTAACAGGGGTGAGCAGTACTTC.

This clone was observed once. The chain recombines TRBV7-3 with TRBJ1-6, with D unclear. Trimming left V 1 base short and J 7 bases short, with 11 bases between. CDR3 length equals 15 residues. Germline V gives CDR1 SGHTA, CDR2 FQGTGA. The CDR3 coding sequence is TGTGCCAGCAGCTTAAACTCGGCGGGGAATTCACCCCTCCACTTT. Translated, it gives CASSLNSAGNSPLHF. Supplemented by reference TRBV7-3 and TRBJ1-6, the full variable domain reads GAGVSQTPSNKVTEKGKYVELRCDPISGHTALYWYRQSLGQGPEFLIYFQGTGAADDSGLPNDRFFAVRPEGSVSTLKIQRTERGDSAVYLCASSLNSAGNSPLHFGNGTRLTVT.

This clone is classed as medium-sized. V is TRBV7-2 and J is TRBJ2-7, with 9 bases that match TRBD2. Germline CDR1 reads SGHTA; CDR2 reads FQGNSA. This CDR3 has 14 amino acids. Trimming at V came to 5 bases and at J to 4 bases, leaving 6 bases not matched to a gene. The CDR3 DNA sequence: TGTGCCAGCAGCACAAGCGGGGGGCTTTACGAGCAGTACTTC. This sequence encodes CASSTSGGLYEQYF.

CDR3 in amino acids: CASSQSTSGYTDTQYF. As DNA, the CDR3 is TGCGCCAGCAGCCAGTCGACTAGCGGTTACACAGATACGCAGTATTTT. The V gene is TRBV4-1, the J gene TRBJ2-3; 9 positions agree with TRBD2. With 3 bases clipped from V and 2 bases from J, the junction kept 6 bases outside the gene matches. The CDR3 length is 16 residues. Looked up from germline, CDR1 is MGHRA and CDR2 is YSYEKL.

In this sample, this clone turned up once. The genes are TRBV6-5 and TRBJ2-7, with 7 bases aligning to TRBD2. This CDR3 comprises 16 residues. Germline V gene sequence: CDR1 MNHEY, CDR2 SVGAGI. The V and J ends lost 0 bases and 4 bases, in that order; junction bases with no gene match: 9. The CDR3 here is CASSYSDTRAGYEQYF. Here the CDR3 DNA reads TGTGCCAGCAGTTACTCAGACACGCGAGCGGGGTACGAGCAGTACTTC.

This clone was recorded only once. The CDR3 protein is CASSPGGFSNEKLFF. In nucleotides, the CDR3 is TGTGCCAGCAGCCCCGGGGGTTTTTCTAATGAAAAACTGTTTTTT. The chain joins TRBV7-9 to TRBJ1-4; D possibly corresponds to TRBD1 (5 bases). This CDR3 spans 15 amino acids. In germline, CDR1 is SEHNR, CDR2 FQNEAQ (reference sequence). V gave up 5 bases and J gave up 3 bases, with 13 bases separating them. Combining the CDR3 with reference TRBV7-9 and TRBJ1-4 gives the whole variable domain DTGVSQNPRHKITKRGQNVTFRCDPISEHNRLYWYRQTLGQGPEFLTYFQNEAQLEKSRLLSDRFSAERPKGSFSTLEIQRTEQGDSAMYLCASSPGGFSNEKLFFGSGTQLSVL.

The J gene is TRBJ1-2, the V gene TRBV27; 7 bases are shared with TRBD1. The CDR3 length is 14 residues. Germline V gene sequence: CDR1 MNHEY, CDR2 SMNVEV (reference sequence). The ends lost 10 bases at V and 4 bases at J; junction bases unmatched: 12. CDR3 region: CATGGGGGGYGYTF. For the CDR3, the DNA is TGTGCCACCGGGGGGGGAGGGGGCGGCTATGGCTACACCTTC.

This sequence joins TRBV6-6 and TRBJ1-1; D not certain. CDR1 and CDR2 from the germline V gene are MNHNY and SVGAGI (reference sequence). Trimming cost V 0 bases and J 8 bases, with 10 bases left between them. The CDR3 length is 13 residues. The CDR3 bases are TGTGCCAGCAGTTACTCCAGTTCGCTCGAAGCTTTCTTT. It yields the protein CASSYSSSLEAFF.

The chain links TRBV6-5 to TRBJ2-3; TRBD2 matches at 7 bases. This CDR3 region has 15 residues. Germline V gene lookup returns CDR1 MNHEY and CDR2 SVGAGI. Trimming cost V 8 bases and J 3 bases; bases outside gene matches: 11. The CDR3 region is CASGSGREGTDTQYF. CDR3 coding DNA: TGTGCCAGCGGATCGGGCAGGGAGGGTACAGATACGCAGTATTTT.